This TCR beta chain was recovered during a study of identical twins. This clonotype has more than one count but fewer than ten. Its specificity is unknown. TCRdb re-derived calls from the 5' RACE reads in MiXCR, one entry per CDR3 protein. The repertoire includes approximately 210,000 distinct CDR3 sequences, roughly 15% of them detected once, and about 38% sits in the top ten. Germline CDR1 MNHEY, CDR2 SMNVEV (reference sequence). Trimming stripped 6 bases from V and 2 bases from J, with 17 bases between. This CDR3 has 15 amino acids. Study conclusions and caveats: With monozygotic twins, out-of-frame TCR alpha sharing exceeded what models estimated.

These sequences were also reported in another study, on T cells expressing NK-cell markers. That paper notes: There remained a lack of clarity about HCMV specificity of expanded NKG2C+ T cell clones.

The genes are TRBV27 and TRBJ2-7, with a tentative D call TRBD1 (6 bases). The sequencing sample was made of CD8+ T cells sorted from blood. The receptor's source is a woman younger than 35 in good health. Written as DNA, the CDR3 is TGTGCCAGCAGCGCCGGGACATCCCCTACCTACGAGCAGTACTTC. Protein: CASSAGTSPTYEQYF.